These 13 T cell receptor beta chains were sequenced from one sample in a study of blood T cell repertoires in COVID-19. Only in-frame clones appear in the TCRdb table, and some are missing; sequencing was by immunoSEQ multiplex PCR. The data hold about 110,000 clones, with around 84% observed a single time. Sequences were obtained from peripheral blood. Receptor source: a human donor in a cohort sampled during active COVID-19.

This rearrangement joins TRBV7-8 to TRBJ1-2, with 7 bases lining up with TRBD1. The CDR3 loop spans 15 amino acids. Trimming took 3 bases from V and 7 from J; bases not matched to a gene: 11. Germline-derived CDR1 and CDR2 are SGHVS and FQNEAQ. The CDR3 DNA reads TGTGCCAGCAGCTTTTCCGGGCAGGGGGGTTTTGGCTACACCTTC. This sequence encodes CASSFSGQGGFGYTF.

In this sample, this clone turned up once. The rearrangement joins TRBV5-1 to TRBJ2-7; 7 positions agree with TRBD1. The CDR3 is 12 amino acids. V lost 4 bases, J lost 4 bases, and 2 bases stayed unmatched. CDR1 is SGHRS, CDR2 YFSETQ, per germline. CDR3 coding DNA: TGCGCCAGCAGCCTACAGGGGTACGAGCAGTACTTC. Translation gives CASSLQGYEQYF.

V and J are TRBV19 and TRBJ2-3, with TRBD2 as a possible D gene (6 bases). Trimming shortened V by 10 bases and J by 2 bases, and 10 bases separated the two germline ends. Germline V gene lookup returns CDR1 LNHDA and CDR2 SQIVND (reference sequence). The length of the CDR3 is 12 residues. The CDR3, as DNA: TGTGCCACGGAGGGGAACACAGATACGCAGTATTTT. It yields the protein CATEGNTDTQYF.

DNA of the CDR3: TGTGCCACCAGCAGCAAGCCTCGGACAGCCCCTGAAGCTTTCTTT. Its protein product is CATSSKPRTAPEAFF. The V and J genes are TRBV15 and TRBJ1-1, with D tentatively TRBD1 (6 bases). Germline V lookup: CDR1 LNHNV, CDR2 YYDKDF (reference sequence). V gave up 3 bases and J gave up 6 bases, with 17 bases separating them. This CDR3 is 15 amino acids long.

The CDR3 loop is CASSEQGWDTGELFF. The CDR3 nucleotides read TGTGCCAGCAGTGAACAGGGGTGGGACACCGGGGAGCTGTTTTTT. V gene TRBV2 combines with J gene TRBJ2-2; D may be TRBD1 (6 bases). The CDR3 is 15 amino acids. Germline assignment: CDR1 SNHLY and CDR2 FYNNEI. V gave up 2 bases and J gave up 3 bases, with 10 bases separating them.

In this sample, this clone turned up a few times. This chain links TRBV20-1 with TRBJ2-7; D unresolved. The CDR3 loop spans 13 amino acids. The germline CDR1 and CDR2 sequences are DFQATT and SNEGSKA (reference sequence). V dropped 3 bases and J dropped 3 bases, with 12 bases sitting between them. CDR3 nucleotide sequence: TGCAGTGCTAGTGGAGTAGCTTACTACGAGCAGTACTTC. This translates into CSASGVAYYEQYF.

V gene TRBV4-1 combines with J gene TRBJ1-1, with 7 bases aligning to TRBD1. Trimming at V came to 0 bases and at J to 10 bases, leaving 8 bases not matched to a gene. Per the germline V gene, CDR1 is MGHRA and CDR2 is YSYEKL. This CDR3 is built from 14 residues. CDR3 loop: CASSQDLGGSVAFF. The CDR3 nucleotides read TGCGCCAGCAGCCAAGATCTAGGGGGCTCGGTAGCTTTCTTT.

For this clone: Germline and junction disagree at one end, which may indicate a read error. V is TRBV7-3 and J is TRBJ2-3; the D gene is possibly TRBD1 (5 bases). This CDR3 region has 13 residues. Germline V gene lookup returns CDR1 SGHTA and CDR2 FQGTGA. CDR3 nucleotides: TGTGCCAGCAGCTTAGGACACACAGATGCGCAGTATTTT. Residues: CASSLGHTDAQYF.

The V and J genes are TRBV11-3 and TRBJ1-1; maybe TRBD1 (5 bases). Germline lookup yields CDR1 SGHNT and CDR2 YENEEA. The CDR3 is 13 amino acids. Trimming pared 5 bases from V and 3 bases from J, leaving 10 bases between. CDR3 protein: CASSHGGDTEAFF. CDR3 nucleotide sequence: TGTGCCAGCAGCCACGGAGGGGACACTGAAGCTTTCTTT.

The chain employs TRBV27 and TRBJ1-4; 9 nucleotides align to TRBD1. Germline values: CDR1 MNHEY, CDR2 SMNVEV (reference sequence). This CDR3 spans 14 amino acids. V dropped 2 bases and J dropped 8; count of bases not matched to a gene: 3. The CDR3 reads CASSLTGGWEKLFF. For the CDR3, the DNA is TGTGCCAGCAGTTTAACAGGGGGCTGGGAAAAACTGTTTTTT.

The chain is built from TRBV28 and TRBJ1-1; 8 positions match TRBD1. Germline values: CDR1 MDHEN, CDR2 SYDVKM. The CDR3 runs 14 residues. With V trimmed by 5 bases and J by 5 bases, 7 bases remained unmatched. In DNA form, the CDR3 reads TGTGCCAGCAGTGTGACAGGGGTAGGAACTGAAGCTTTCTTT. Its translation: CASSVTGVGTEAFF.

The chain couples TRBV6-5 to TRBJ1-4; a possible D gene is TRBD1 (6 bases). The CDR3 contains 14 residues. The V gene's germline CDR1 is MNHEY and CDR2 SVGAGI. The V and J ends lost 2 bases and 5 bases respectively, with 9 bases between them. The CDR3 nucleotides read TGTGCCAGCAGTTACCAGGGGCCGAATGAAAAACTGTTTTTT. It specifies CASSYQGPNEKLFF.

The CDR3: CASSLGDTSYEQYF. CDR3 nucleotide sequence: TGCGCCAGCAGCTTGGGGGACACAAGCTACGAGCAGTACTTC. V and J are TRBV5-1 and TRBJ2-7, with a possible D match to TRBD1 (6 bases). The ends were cut back, 0 bases at V and 3 bases at J, with 10 bases in the middle. The CDR3 spans 14 residues. The germline CDR1 and CDR2 sequences are SGHRS and YFSETQ.